These T cell receptor beta chains were read from a single sample in a study of blood T cell repertoires in COVID-19. Clones were sequenced by immunoSEQ multiplex PCR, and TCRdb holds only the in-frame ones, with some missing. The sample comprises about 110,000 clones, approximately 65% of which are singletons, and roughly 7.5% rests with the top ten. The source material was peripheral blood. All receptors derive from a woman aged 55-69 years with acute or convalescent COVID-19. Each CDR3 is given with its conserved first and last residue. Each record gives: J gene, clone size, V gene, D gene, CDR3 protein, CDR3 DNA. D genes are given only for firm matches. Size is stated for part of the rows, as once, few or many counts, or as a class when the clone is expanded.

TRBJ1-2 NA TRBV30 TRBD1 CAWSPLTGVNYGYTF TGTGCCTGGAGTCCCCTGACAGGGGTCAACTATGGCTACACCTTC
TRBJ2-1 NA TRBV7-3 NA CASSLVGSDNEQFF TGTGCCAGCAGCTTAGTCGGCAGCGACAATGAGCAGTTCTTC
TRBJ1-2 NA TRBV19 TRBD1 CASSTGDYGYTF TGTGCCAGTTCGACAGGGGATTATGGCTACACCTTC
TRBJ1-1 few TRBV5-5 NA CASSFTGGGGTEAFF TGTGCCAGCAGCTTTACCGGGGGAGGGGGTACTGAAGCTTTCTTT
TRBJ1-4 few TRBV9 NA CASSVGTVTNEKLFF TGTGCCAGCAGCGTAGGAACAGTTACTAATGAAAAACTGTTTTTT
TRBJ2-5 NA TRBV9 NA CASSVGTWAGYQETQYF TGTGCCAGCAGCGTAGGGACTTGGGCGGGGTACCAAGAGACCCAGTACTTC
TRBJ1-3 once TRBV10-1 NA CASRGAGNTIYF TGCGCCAGCCGGGGTGCTGGAAACACCATATATTTT
TRBJ2-3 NA TRBV9 NA CASSVVEGAGSGTDTQYF TGTGCCAGCAGCGTAGTTGAGGGGGCGGGAAGTGGCACAGATACGCAGTATTTT
TRBJ1-1 few TRBV6-6 NA CASSPGGRTEAFF TGTGCCAGCAGTCCTGGGGGGAGGACTGAAGCTTTCTTT
TRBJ1-6 NA TRBV7-9 TRBD1 CASSFQGEASPLHF TGTGCCAGCAGCTTTCAGGGGGAGGCTTCACCCCTCCACTTT
TRBJ1-1 once TRBV28 TRBD1 CASRQGPSNTEAFF TGTGCCAGCCGACAGGGGCCTTCGAACACTGAAGCTTTCTTT
TRBJ1-4 few TRBV5-5 NA CASSLLEPWFF TGTGCCAGCAGCTTATTGGAGCCCTGGTTTTTT
TRBJ1-5 NA TRBV5-4 NA CASSSGGGNQPQHF TGTGCCAGCAGCTCGGGGGGGGGCAATCAGCCCCAGCATTTT
TRBJ2-6 NA TRBV6-2/TRBV6-3 NA CASSIRDKAAAGANVLTF TGTGCCAGCAGTATCCGGGACAAGGCCGCGGCTGGGGCCAACGTCCTGACTTTC
TRBJ1-3 NA TRBV5-1 NA CASSWGGSGNTIYF TGCGCCAGCAGCTGGGGGGGATCTGGAAACACCATATATTTT
TRBJ1-5 NA TRBV5-5 NA CASSLVSTGNQPQHF TGTGCCAGCAGCTTGGTTAGTACCGGCAATCAGCCCCAGCATTTT
TRBJ2-7 few TRBV4-3 NA CASSQDPRRDNLYEQYF TGCGCCAGCAGCCAAGACCCTCGTCGGGACAACCTGTACGAGCAGTACTTC
TRBJ1-2 NA TRBV18 TRBD1 CASSPGQGGGYTF TGTGCCAGCTCACCCGGACAGGGAGGAGGCTACACCTTC
TRBJ1-4 NA TRBV24-1 NA CATSDPDSLNEKLFF TGTGCCACCAGTGACCCGGACAGCCTTAATGAAAAACTGTTTTTT
TRBJ1-4 few TRBV5-1 NA CASSLRGSATNEKLFF TGCGCCAGCAGCCTAAGGGGGTCTGCAACTAATGAAAAACTGTTTTTT
TRBJ1-4 NA TRBV5-5 TRBD1 CASSSLGGANEKLFF TGTGCCAGCAGCTCCTTAGGGGGCGCTAATGAAAAACTGTTTTTT
TRBJ1-2 NA TRBV7-2 NA CASSLPPGGYTF TGTGCCAGCAGCTTACCGCCGGGGGGCTACACCTTC
TRBJ2-7 once TRBV6-5 TRBD2 CASSYFVAGGRYEQYF TGTGCCAGCAGTTACTTCGTAGCGGGGGGTCGGTACGAGCAGTACTTC
TRBJ1-2 NA TRBV6-1 NA CASSEAEPYGYTF TGTGCCAGCAGTGAAGCAGAGCCCTATGGCTACACCTTC
TRBJ1-2 NA TRBV7-9 NA CASSLGRVLYGYTF TGTGCCAGCAGCTTAGGGAGAGTTCTCTATGGCTACACCTTC
TRBJ2-3 NA TRBV18 TRBD1 CASSYGQADTQYF TGTGCCAGCTCTTACGGACAGGCAGATACGCAGTATTTT
TRBJ2-7 NA TRBV6-1 NA CASSEVYYRTGTYEQYF TGTGCCAGCAGTGAAGTGTATTATCGGACGGGGACCTACGAGCAGTACTTC
TRBJ1-2 once TRBV7-2 NA CASSPTRRENYGYTF TGTGCCAGCAGCCCTACCCGGAGAGAGAACTATGGCTACACCTTC
TRBJ2-1 few TRBV7-9 NA CASNTPAYNEQFF TGTGCCAGCAACACACCCGCCTACAATGAGCAGTTCTTC
TRBJ2-1 NA TRBV14 TRBD2 CASSQRGGSYNEQFF TGTGCCAGCAGCCAGCGGGGGGGCTCCTACAATGAGCAGTTCTTC
TRBJ2-3 NA TRBV6-5 NA CASRGWGGTDTQYF TGTGCCAGCAGGGGGTGGGGAGGCACAGATACGCAGTATTTT
TRBJ1-4 once TRBV5-1 NA CASSLTATNEKLFF TGCGCCAGCAGCTTGACAGCAACTAATGAAAAACTGTTTTTT
TRBJ1-2 few TRBV30 NA CAWSSRQGINYGYTF TGTGCCTGGAGTTCTCGGCAGGGAATAAACTATGGCTACACCTTC
TRBJ2-7 NA TRBV5-6 NA CASSRWTVDEQYF TGTGCCAGCAGCCGATGGACAGTAGACGAGCAGTACTTC
TRBJ1-5 NA TRBV19 TRBD1 CASSIATGVGNQPQHF TGTGCCAGTAGTATAGCGACAGGGGTCGGCAATCAGCCCCAGCATTTT
TRBJ2-2 NA TRBV7-2 TRBD2 CASRSGASGSNTGELFF TGTGCCAGCAGGTCGGGGGCTAGCGGGTCGAACACCGGGGAGCTGTTTTTT
TRBJ2-6 NA TRBV7-6 NA CASRPTGANVLTF TGTGCCAGCAGGCCGACAGGGGCCAACGTCCTGACTTTC
TRBJ2-5 NA TRBV28 NA CASSSRSETQYF TGTGCCAGCAGCTCTAGATCGGAGACCCAGTACTTC
TRBJ2-7 NA TRBV6-5 TRBD1 CASSGDRRGEQYF TGTGCCAGCAGCGGGGACAGGAGGGGCGAGCAGTACTTC
TRBJ1-1 NA TRBV3-1/TRBV3-2 NA CASSREGQMNTEAFF TGTGCCAGCAGCAGGGAAGGACAGATGAACACTGAAGCTTTCTTT
TRBJ2-2 NA TRBV2 NA CASSEQGIAANTGELFF TGTGCCAGCAGTGAACAGGGGATAGCAGCGAACACCGGGGAGCTGTTTTTT
TRBJ1-1 NA TRBV5-5 NA CASSMDSRVAFF TGTGCCAGCAGCATGGACAGCCGAGTAGCTTTCTTT
TRBJ1-6 few TRBV2 TRBD1 CASSRDRSTSPLHF TGTGCCAGCAGTCGGGACAGGAGTACTTCACCCCTCCACTTT
TRBJ1-3 NA TRBV12-3/TRBV12-4 NA CASSLALHNTIYF TGTGCCAGCAGTTTGGCCCTTCACAACACCATATATTTT
TRBJ1-4 NA TRBV2 NA CATSRDYGSEKLFF TGTGCCACGTCCCGGGACTACGGGAGTGAAAAACTGTTTTTT
TRBJ1-5 NA TRBV24-1 NA CATSEGRNQGPQPQHF TGTGCCACCAGTGAGGGGCGGAACCAGGGCCCTCAGCCCCAGCATTTT
TRBJ1-4 NA TRBV28 NA CASSFGGVNEKLFF TGTGCCAGCAGTTTTGGGGGGGTAAATGAAAAACTGTTTTTT
TRBJ1-2 medium-sized TRBV7-3 TRBD1 CASSFTIRDSNYGYTF TGTGCCAGCAGCTTCACAATACGGGACAGTAACTATGGCTACACCTTC
TRBJ1-1 few TRBV7-2 NA CASSSKLETEAFF TGTGCCAGCAGCTCCAAGCTCGAAACTGAAGCTTTCTTT
TRBJ2-5 once TRBV5-1 TRBD1 CASSNTGGHETQYF TGCGCCAGCAGTAATACAGGGGGCCACGAGACCCAGTACTTC
TRBJ2-7 NA TRBV4-2 NA CASSGRETTSYEQYF TGTGCCAGCAGCGGGAGAGAGACAACCTCCTACGAGCAGTACTTC
TRBJ1-1 few TRBV30 NA CAGYTGTLNTEAFF TGTGCCGGTTATACCGGGACACTAAACACTGAAGCTTTCTTT
TRBJ2-2 NA TRBV18 NA CASSLTQGTGELFF TGTGCCAGCTCACTTACACAGGGAACCGGGGAGCTGTTTTTT
TRBJ1-5 NA TRBV7-2 TRBD1 CASSFGTGNQPQHF TGTGCCAGCAGCTTTGGGACAGGGAATCAGCCCCAGCATTTT
TRBJ2-1 NA TRBV3-1/TRBV3-2 TRBD1 CASSLGQGWGNEQFF TGTGCCAGCAGCCTGGGACAGGGGTGGGGCAATGAGCAGTTCTTC
TRBJ1-5 NA TRBV10-3 NA CAIRPDGNNQPQHF TGTGCCATCAGACCGGACGGGAACAATCAGCCCCAGCATTTT
TRBJ2-1 NA TRBV5-6 NA CASRKNRLSSYNEQFF TGTGCCAGCAGGAAGAACAGGCTTAGCTCCTACAATGAGCAGTTCTTC